A single sample gave rise to the 27 T cell receptor beta chains below, sequenced in a study of T cell changes during pregnancy in multiple sclerosis. The data were produced by immunoSEQ multiplex PCR, yet TCRdb's version contains in-frame clones alone and is incomplete. The data hold 46,000 or so clones, with 90% to 95% observed a single time. Sequenced here: CD8+ T cells from peripheral blood mononuclear cells, sampled after pregnancy. The receptors come from a female donor with multiple sclerosis, enrolled in a pregnancy study.

This chain joins TRBV14 and TRBJ1-1; a possible D gene is TRBD1 (6 bases). Trimming shortened V by 0 bases and J by 11 bases, and 13 bases separated the two germline ends. This CDR3 region has 13 residues. From germline, CDR1 is SGHDN and CDR2 FVKESK. DNA of the CDR3: TGTGCCAGCAGCCAAGACAGGACAGTAAACGCTTTCTTT. Translation: CASSQDRTVNAFF.

The chain employs TRBV6-1 and TRBJ1-1; maybe TRBD1 (6 bases). Germline V gene data show CDR1 as MNHNS and CDR2 as SASEGT. The CDR3 runs to 13 residues. V dropped 7 bases and J dropped 3 bases, with 12 bases sitting between them. Written as DNA, the CDR3 is TGTGCCAGCACCCCAGGGGTTTACACTGAAGCTTTCTTT. Translation: CASTPGVYTEAFF.

V gene TRBV7-9 combines with J gene TRBJ2-7, with D perhaps matching TRBD2 (5 bases). This CDR3 spans 14 amino acids. V lost 5 bases and J lost 3, with 14 bases in between. Per germline, CDR1 SEHNR and CDR2 FQNEAQ (reference sequence). CDR3 nucleotides: TGTGCCAGCAGCCCCCGGGGAGAATACTACGAGCAGTACTTC. Encoded protein: CASSPRGEYYEQYF.

Only one count was recorded for this clone. The chain employs TRBV7-9 and TRBJ1-2, with D uncertain. The germline V gene has CDR1 SEHNR and CDR2 FQNEAQ (reference sequence). This CDR3 contains 17 residues. The V end was cut by 0 bases, the J end by 5 bases, with 19 bases between. CDR3 bases: TGTGCCAGCAGCTTAGCAGACTCAGCCCCAAATATATATGGCTACACCTTC. This translates into CASSLADSAPNIYGYTF.

The gene calls are TRBV7-2 and TRBJ2-2; 9 bases fit TRBD1. Trimming took 1 base from V and 0 from J; bases not matched to a gene: 6. Germline V lookup: CDR1 SGHTA, CDR2 FQGNSA. CDR3 size: 18 residues. The CDR3 DNA reads as TGTGCCAGCAGCTTAGGAGGGGACAGGGACGCGAACACCGGGGAGCTGTTTTTT. This translates into CASSLGGDRDANTGELFF.

V and J are TRBV6-1 and TRBJ2-1; D is uncertain. V was shortened by 2 bases and J by 2 bases, with 13 bases between the two germline ends. The CDR3 extends over 16 amino acids. Germline V gene data show CDR1 as MNHNS and CDR2 as SASEGT. The CDR3 sequence is CASSETRSRPYNEQFF. In DNA, the CDR3 is TGTGCCAGCAGTGAAACCAGGTCCCGGCCCTACAATGAGCAGTTCTTC.

CDR3 nucleotide sequence: TGTGCCAGCAGCCCCGGGACAGACAATGAGCAGTTCTTC. Protein product: CASSPGTDNEQFF. The J gene is TRBJ2-1, the V gene TRBV6-5, with 7 bases matching TRBD1. With 6 bases clipped from V and 5 bases from J, the junction kept 4 bases outside the gene matches. Germline V gene data show CDR1 as MNHEY and CDR2 as SVGAGI. The CDR3 totals 13 residues.

The gene calls are TRBV6-1 and TRBJ2-2; the match to TRBD2 covers 9 bases. Germline assignment: CDR1 MNHNS and CDR2 SASEGT. CDR3 length: 15 amino acids. V lost 8 bases to trimming and J lost 4 bases; unmatched junction nucleotides: 8. The CDR3 region is CASEVAGDGTGELFF. CDR3 bases: TGTGCCAGCGAGGTAGCGGGAGACGGCACCGGGGAGCTGTTTTTT.

This clone was seen only once. J is TRBJ1-1 and V is TRBV29-1; 7 bases are a match to TRBD1. This CDR3 has 14 residues. The junction had 7 bases not matched to a gene; V was cut back by 6 bases and J by 0 bases. Germline CDR1 reads SQVTM; CDR2 reads ANQGSEA. CDR3 sequence reads: CSVIQGTLNTEAFF. The CDR3 DNA reads as TGCAGCGTGATACAGGGGACCTTGAACACTGAAGCTTTCTTT.

This chain uses TRBV9 with TRBJ2-1; TRBD2 aligns across 12 bases. Losses at the gene ends were 4 bases for V and 6 bases for J; bases not matched to a gene: 8. The CDR3 runs 16 residues. Germline-derived CDR1 and CDR2 are SGDLS and YYNGEE. The CDR3 here is CASSSPETSGGNEQFF. CDR3 DNA: TGTGCCAGCAGCTCGCCCGAGACTAGCGGGGGCAATGAGCAGTTCTTC.

This clone was counted a single time. V and J are TRBV7-9 and TRBJ2-2; 7 bases are a match to TRBD1. The germline CDR1 and CDR2 sequences are SEHNR and FQNEAQ (reference sequence). The J segment lost 3 bases and the V segment lost 6 bases, leaving 7 bases of the junction unmatched. CDR3 length: 15 residues. The CDR3 DNA sequence: TGTGCCAGCAGACCAAGGGGGCCGGACACCGGGGAGCTGTTTTTT. Translating it yields CASRPRGPDTGELFF. Full variable domain (remainder filled in from reference TRBV7-9 and TRBJ2-2): DTGVSQNPRHKITKRGQNVTFRCDPISEHNRLYWYRQTLGQGPEFLTYFQNEAQLEKSRLLSDRFSAERPKGSFSTLEIQRTEQGDSAMYLCASRPRGPDTGELFFGEGSRLTVL.

About this clone: The same CDR3 also results from other DNA sequences found in this sample. This chain uses TRBV19 with TRBJ1-5; tentative D call: TRBD1 (5 bases). CDR3 length: 13 amino acids. Germline values: CDR1 LNHDA, CDR2 SQIVND (reference sequence). Trimming pared 6 bases from V and 6 bases from J, leaving 12 bases between. CDR3 protein: CASSWGDFQPQHF. The CDR3 DNA reads as TGTGCCAGTAGCTGGGGGGACTTTCAGCCCCAGCATTTT.

The rearrangement links TRBV6-5 to TRBJ1-1; D gene unclear. The CDR3 extends over 13 amino acids. V lost 7 bases to trimming and J lost 6 bases, with 15 bases between them. Looked up from germline, CDR1 is MNHEY and CDR2 is SVGAGI. The DNA for the CDR3 is TGTGCCAGCATCACGACGGGTCTGGCTGAAGCTTTCTTT. It is translated as CASITTGLAEAFF.

The chain carries TRBV2 and TRBJ2-6; D uncertain. CDR1 SNHLY and CDR2 FYNNEI come from the germline V gene. CDR3 length equals 18 residues. The V end was cut by 3 bases, the J end by 0 bases, with 15 bases between. The CDR3 sequence: CASSEQAPNLSGANVLTF. DNA of the CDR3: TGTGCCAGCAGTGAGCAGGCGCCAAACCTCTCTGGGGCCAACGTCCTGACTTTC.

V is TRBV7-9 and J is TRBJ2-3; 8 positions agree with TRBD1. This CDR3 is built from 14 residues. CDR1 is SEHNR and CDR2 is FQNEAQ in the germline V gene (reference sequence). V was pared by 5 bases and J by 1 base, with 2 bases of the junction left unmatched. The CDR3 sequence is CASSETGGTDTQYF. CDR3 coding DNA: TGTGCCAGCAGCGAGACAGGGGGCACAGATACGCAGTATTTT.

The V and J genes are TRBV25-1 and TRBJ2-4, with D tentatively TRBD2 (7 bases). The V end lost 6 bases, the J end lost 0 bases, and 12 bases lay between the germline ends. The germline gives CDR1 MGHDK, CDR2 SYGVNS. This CDR3 contains 15 residues. The chain's CDR3 is CASRIGGAAKNIQYF. CDR3 in DNA: TGTGCCAGCAGGATAGGGGGGGCAGCCAAAAACATTCAGTACTTC.

V usage is TRBV19 and J usage is TRBJ2-7; 9 bases match TRBD1. Trimming at V came to 9 bases and at J to 5 bases, leaving 11 bases not matched to a gene. The CDR3 has 14 amino acids. Looked up from germline, CDR1 is LNHDA and CDR2 is SQIVND (reference sequence). CDR3 nucleotides: TGTGCCAGCAAACCGGGACAGGGTTACCACGAGCAGTACTTC. This gives the protein CASKPGQGYHEQYF.

This clone was picked up one time. The chain recombines TRBV28 with TRBJ1-3; D is possibly TRBD1 (6 bases). From germline, CDR1 is MDHEN and CDR2 SYDVKM. The V and J ends lost 8 bases and 0 bases respectively, with 14 bases between them. The CDR3 spans 15 residues. The CDR3 DNA is TGTGCCAGCGGTGATCCGGGACACTCTGGAAACACCATATATTTT. Its translation is CASGDPGHSGNTIYF.

This clone was seen just once. The chain employs TRBV19 and TRBJ2-2; perhaps TRBD1 as D (6 bases). With 5 bases removed from V and 3 bases from J, the gap between germline ends came to 13 bases. This CDR3 is built from 15 residues. CDR1 is LNHDA, CDR2 SQIVND, per germline (reference sequence). The CDR3 reads CASSADRWDTGELFF. CDR3 nucleotide sequence: TGTGCCAGTAGTGCCGACAGGTGGGACACCGGGGAGCTGTTTTTT.

The V gene is TRBV27, the J gene TRBJ2-7; 10 positions agree with TRBD1. This CDR3 has 16 residues. Germline V gene sequence: CDR1 MNHEY, CDR2 SMNVEV (reference sequence). V trimming: 5 bases; J trimming: 5 bases; junction bases outside the gene matches: 12. CDR3 amino acids: CASSPLRDRGFHEQYF. The CDR3 nucleotides read TGTGCCAGCAGTCCACTCCGGGACAGGGGCTTCCACGAGCAGTACTTC.

V gene TRBV9 combines with J gene TRBJ1-6, with D perhaps matching TRBD1 (5 bases). The CDR3 is made up of 15 amino acids. V lost 6 bases and J 7 bases, leaving 17 bases between the germline ends. Germline V lookup: CDR1 SGDLS, CDR2 YYNGEE. The CDR3 DNA reads TGTGCCAGCAATTTTCGAGGACAAACAAATTCACCCCTCCACTTT. It encodes CASNFRGQTNSPLHF.

The CDR3 nucleotides read TGCGCCAGCAGCCTCACGGGGAACCCCTCCTACGAGCAGTACTTC. Encoded protein: CASSLTGNPSYEQYF. The chain joins TRBV4-1 to TRBJ2-7, with a possible D match to TRBD2 (5 bases). CDR1 MGHRA and CDR2 YSYEKL come from the germline V gene. The CDR3 runs to 15 residues. Trimming removed 4 bases from V and 0 bases from J, with 13 bases in between.

The chain recombines TRBV7-9 with TRBJ2-2; the match to TRBD1 covers 8 bases. Germline values: CDR1 SEHNR, CDR2 FQNEAQ (reference sequence). The CDR3 totals 13 residues. The V segment lost 11 bases and the J segment 6 bases; nucleotides outside the gene matches: 8. The CDR3 protein is CALTGARPGELFF. CDR3 in DNA: TGTGCCCTGACAGGGGCCCGTCCCGGGGAGCTGTTTTTT.

The chain couples TRBV9 to TRBJ1-5; 8 bases agree with TRBD1. Germline CDR1 SGDLS, CDR2 YYNGEE. V trimming: 4 bases; J trimming: 3 bases; junction bases outside the gene matches: 9. The CDR3 runs to 16 residues. CDR3 region: CASSPQDRGPNQPQHF. The CDR3 nucleotides read TGTGCCAGCAGCCCCCAAGACAGGGGACCCAATCAGCCCCAGCATTTT.

A single count supports this clone. Other DNA sequences in the same sample also yield this CDR3. The chain employs TRBV5-1 and TRBJ2-7; possible D gene TRBD2, 6 bases. The V gene's germline CDR1 is SGHRS and CDR2 YFSETQ. Trimming stripped 0 bases from V and 3 bases from J, with 7 bases between. This CDR3 is built from 13 residues. CDR3: CASSLGGDYEQYF. The DNA of the CDR3 is TGCGCCAGCAGCTTGGGGGGGGACTACGAGCAGTACTTC.

The rearrangement uses TRBV27 and TRBJ2-5; no clear D. V was cut by 6 bases and J by 5 bases, with 16 bases left in between. Germline CDR1 and CDR2: MNHEY and SMNVEV (reference sequence). This CDR3 contains 14 residues. Here the CDR3 DNA reads TGTGCCAGCAGCGATGTGGGCCCCATGGAGACCCAGTACTTC. It yields the protein CASSDVGPMETQYF.

This rearrangement joins TRBV19 to TRBJ1-1, with D uncertain. Trimming left V 10 bases short and J 3 bases short, with 12 bases between. This CDR3 region has 12 residues. From germline, CDR1 is LNHDA and CDR2 SQIVND (reference sequence). The CDR3 sequence is CATRGGYTEAFF. The CDR3 nucleotides read TGTGCCACCCGAGGCGGTTACACTGAAGCTTTCTTT.